This T cell receptor (beta chain) was documented in a study of CD8 T cells in ankylosing spondylitis. Study-wide results and limits: Seemingly distinctive of ankylosing spondylitis blood was a TCR beta motif formed by eight highly homologous variants. Significantly higher representation of disease-linked clones was reported for matched ankylosing spondylitis synovial fluid.

This clonotype has more than one count but fewer than ten. Its antigen is unknown. In making TCR beta libraries, quantitative 5'-RACE with molecular barcodes was used. TCRdb fed the 5' RACE reads into MiXCR, producing one record per CDR3 protein. The table records about 150,000 distinct CDR3 sequences, under 35% of them present only once. The CDR3 totals 16 residues. The V gene lost 4 bases and the J gene lost 0 bases, with 17 bases spanning the gap. The germline CDR1 and CDR2 sequences are DFQATT and SNEGSKA (reference sequence). Sequencing was done on a sample of synovial fluid, either unsorted or a sorted T cell fraction (not recorded which). This chain links TRBV20-1 with TRBJ2-3; D gene uncertain. The receptor's source is a male donor with ankylosing spondylitis. CDR3 residues: CSANDPGPTSTDTQYF. The CDR3 DNA follows: TGCAGTGCTAACGATCCAGGACCGACTAGCACAGATACGCAGTATTTT.